This TCR beta chain came from a study of control samples from healthy donors and cancer patients. CDR1 LNHDA and CDR2 SQIVND come from the germline V gene (reference sequence). V was cut by 7 bases and J by 4 bases, with 7 bases left in between. This CDR3 region has 12 residues. Here immunoSEQ multiplex PCR was the method, and the copy in TCRdb shows in-frame clones only, minus some. The data hold roughly 100,000 clones, with approximately 90% observed a single time. This chain joins TRBV19 and TRBJ2-2; TRBD1 might be the D (5 bases). The sequence came from a woman in her fifties or sixties in good health. Sequencing was done on a sample of blood. CDR3 protein: CASNGATGELFF. The CDR3 nucleotides read TGTGCCAGTAATGGGGCCACCGGGGAGCTGTTTTTT.